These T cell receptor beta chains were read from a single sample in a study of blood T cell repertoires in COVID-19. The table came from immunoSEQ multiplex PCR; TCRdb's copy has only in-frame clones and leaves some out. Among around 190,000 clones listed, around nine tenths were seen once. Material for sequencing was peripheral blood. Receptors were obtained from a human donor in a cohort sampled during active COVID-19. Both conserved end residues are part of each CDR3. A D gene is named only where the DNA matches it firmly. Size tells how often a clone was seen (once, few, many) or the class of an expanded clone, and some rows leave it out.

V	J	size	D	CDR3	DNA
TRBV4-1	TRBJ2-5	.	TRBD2	CASSRTRGAGELKETQYF	TGCGCCAGCAGCCGGACTAGAGGAGCGGGAGAGTTGAAAGAGACCCAGTACTTC
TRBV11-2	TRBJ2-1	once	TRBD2	CASSLGLLAGGAYNEQFF	TGTGCCAGCAGCTTAGGCCTACTAGCGGGAGGGGCCTACAATGAGCAGTTCTTC
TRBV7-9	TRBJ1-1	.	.	CASSDSGTRNTEAFF	TGTGCCAGCAGCGACAGCGGGACGAGGAACACTGAAGCTTTCTTT
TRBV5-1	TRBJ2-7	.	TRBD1	CASSLGDRGLYEQYF	TGCGCCAGCAGCTTGGGGGACAGGGGGCTTTACGAGCAGTACTTC
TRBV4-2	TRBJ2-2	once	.	CASSLNTYTGELFF	TGTGCCAGCAGTCTTAACACCTACACCGGGGAGCTGTTTTTT
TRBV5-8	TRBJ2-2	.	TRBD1	CASRRQGMNTGELFF	TGTGCCAGCAGGCGACAGGGGATGAACACCGGGGAGCTGTTTTTT
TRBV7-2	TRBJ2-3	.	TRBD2	CASSLSSGRSADTQYF	TGTGCCAGCAGCTTATCTAGCGGGAGGAGCGCAGATACGCAGTATTTT
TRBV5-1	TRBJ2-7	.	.	CASSLVLGPGEQYF	TGCGCCAGCAGCTTGGTTTTAGGTCCGGGGGAGCAGTACTTC
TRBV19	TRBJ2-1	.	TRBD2	CASSISLAGGNEQFF	TGTGCCAGTAGTATTTCCCTAGCGGGAGGCAATGAGCAGTTCTTC
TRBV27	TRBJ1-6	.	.	CASSLVPGVGSPLHF	TGTGCCAGCAGTTTAGTTCCGGGGGTAGGGTCACCCCTCCACTTT
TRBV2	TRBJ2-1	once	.	CASSLGPSREQFF	TGTGCCAGCAGTTTAGGGCCTAGCCGTGAGCAGTTCTTC
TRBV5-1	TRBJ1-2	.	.	CASSLDRVTNYGYTF	TGCGCCAGCAGCTTGGACAGAGTGACTAACTATGGCTACACCTTC
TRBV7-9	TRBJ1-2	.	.	CASTRGAGSNYGYTF	TGTGCCAGCACCCGCGGGGCAGGCTCTAACTATGGCTACACCTTC